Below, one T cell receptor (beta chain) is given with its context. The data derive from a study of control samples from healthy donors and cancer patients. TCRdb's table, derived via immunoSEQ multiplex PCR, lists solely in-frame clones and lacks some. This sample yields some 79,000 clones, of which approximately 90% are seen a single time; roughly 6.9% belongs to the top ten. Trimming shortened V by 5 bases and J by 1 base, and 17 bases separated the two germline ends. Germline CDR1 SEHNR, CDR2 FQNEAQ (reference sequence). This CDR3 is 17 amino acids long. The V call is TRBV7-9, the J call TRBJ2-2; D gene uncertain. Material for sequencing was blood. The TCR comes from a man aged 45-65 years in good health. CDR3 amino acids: CASSPLAGRMNTGELFF. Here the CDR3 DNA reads TGTGCCAGCAGCCCCCTGGCCGGGCGAATGAACACCGGGGAGCTGTTTTTT.